This T cell receptor beta chain was recorded in a study of blood T cell repertoires in COVID-19. As for the study in general: In each case, the material was cDNA or gDNA derived from T cells, B-cell-depleted T cells, or PBMCs.

Under the authors' procedure: Reference gene primer amplification gave nucleated cell count estimates. Sequencing was performed with immunoSEQ multiplex PCR; in TCRdb, only in-frame clones are kept and a portion is missing. V and J calls plus clone size are reproduced from that table; the DNA served to infer D and trimming. The table lists roughly 220,000 clones, about four fifths of them singletons. This clone was found a few times. Germline CDR1 and CDR2: LGHNA and YSLEER. V was clipped by 0 bases and J by 1 base; unmatched bases: 10. This CDR3 has 18 amino acids. V gene TRBV4-3 combines with J gene TRBJ1-1; 8 positions agree with TRBD1. The sequence was obtained from a woman aged 60-75 years with acute or convalescent COVID-19. Source material: peripheral blood. The CDR3 spells CASSQDLTTGVGNTEAFF. The DNA of the CDR3 is TGCGCCAGCAGCCAAGATCTGACGACAGGGGTAGGGAACACTGAAGCTTTCTTT.